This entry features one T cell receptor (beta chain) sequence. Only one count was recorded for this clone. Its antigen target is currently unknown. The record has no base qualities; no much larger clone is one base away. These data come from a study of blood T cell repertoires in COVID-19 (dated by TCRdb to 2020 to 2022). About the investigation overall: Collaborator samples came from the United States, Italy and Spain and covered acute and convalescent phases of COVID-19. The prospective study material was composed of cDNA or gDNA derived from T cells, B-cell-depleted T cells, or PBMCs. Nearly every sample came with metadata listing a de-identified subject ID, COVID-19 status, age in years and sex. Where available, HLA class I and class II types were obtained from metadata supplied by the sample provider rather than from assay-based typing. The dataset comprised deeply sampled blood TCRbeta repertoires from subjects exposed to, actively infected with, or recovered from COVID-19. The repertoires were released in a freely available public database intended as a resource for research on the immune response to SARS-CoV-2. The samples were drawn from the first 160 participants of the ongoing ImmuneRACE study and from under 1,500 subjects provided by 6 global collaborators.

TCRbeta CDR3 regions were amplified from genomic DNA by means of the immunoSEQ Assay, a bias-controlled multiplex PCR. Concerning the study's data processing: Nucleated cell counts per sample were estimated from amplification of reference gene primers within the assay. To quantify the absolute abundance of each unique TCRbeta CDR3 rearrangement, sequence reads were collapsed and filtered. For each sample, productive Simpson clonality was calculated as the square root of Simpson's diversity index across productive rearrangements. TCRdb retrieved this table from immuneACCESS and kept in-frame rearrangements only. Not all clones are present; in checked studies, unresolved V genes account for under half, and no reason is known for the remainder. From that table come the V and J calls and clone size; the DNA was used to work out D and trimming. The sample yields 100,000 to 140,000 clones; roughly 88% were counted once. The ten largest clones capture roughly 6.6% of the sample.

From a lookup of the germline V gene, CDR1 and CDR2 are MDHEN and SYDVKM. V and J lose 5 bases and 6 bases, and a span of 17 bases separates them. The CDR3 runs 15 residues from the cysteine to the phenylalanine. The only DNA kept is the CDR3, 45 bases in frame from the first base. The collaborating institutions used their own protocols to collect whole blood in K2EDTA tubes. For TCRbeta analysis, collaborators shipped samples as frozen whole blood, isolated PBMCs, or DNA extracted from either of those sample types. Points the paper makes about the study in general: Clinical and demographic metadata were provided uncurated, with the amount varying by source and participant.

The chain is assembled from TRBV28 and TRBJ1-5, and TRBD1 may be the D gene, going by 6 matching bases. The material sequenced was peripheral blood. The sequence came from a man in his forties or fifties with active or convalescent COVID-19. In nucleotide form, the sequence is TGTGCCAGCAGTACCGTAACAGGGAAGGGTCAGCCCCAGCATTTT. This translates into CASSTVTGKGQPQHF.